Sequencing of this TCR beta chain was carried out in a study of cytomegalovirus exposure and HLA in healthy donors. Overall study context: The 100 to 150 validation repertoires and the roughly 670 first-cohort repertoires shared a platform, a later analysis reported.

Germline CDR1 reads SGDLS; CDR2 reads YYNGEE. V was trimmed by 0 bases and J by 8 bases, leaving 12 bases between them. This CDR3 region has 14 residues. Data came from immunoSEQ multiplex PCR; TCRdb stores just in-frame clones and leaves some out. In the table there are fewer than 350,000 clones, roughly 90% of which are singletons. This TCR derives from a woman aged 18-29 years in good health and CMV-seronegative. This chain connects TRBV9 to TRBJ2-1; D uncertain. The sequenced sample consisted of PBMCs. The CDR3 region has the DNA TGTGCCAGCAGCGTAGACCTCTTAGTCTATGAGCAGTTCTTC. Amino acids: CASSVDLLVYEQFF.